A single sample gave rise to the 18 T cell receptor beta chains below, sequenced in a study of CD8+CD57+ T cells in acquired aplastic anemia (dated by TCRdb to the late 2010s). The listed sequencing device is Illumina HiSeq 2000. Profiling of TCR beta VDJ combinations and CDR3 sequences used genomic DNA as the template. TCRdb reanalyzed the raw reads on its own, using fastp at Q25 for trimming and MiXCR for clone calling, and kept in-frame beta chains. Rows are combined by CDR3 protein, so each entry shows the most common genes and DNA. The sample yields approximately 150,000 distinct CDR3 sequences; 45% to 55% were counted once. The top ten clonotypes cover approximately 1% of the sample. Patients chosen for sequencing had shown expansion of CD8+CD57+ cells by flow cytometry. The material sequenced was sorted CD4+, CD8+, or CD8+CD57+ T cells (not recorded which) from PBMCs. The source is a human donor with aplastic anemia.

The chain recombines TRBV2 with TRBJ1-4; no reliable D call. The CDR3 is 14 residues long. The V end was cut by 2 bases, the J end by 2 bases, with 6 bases between. Germline lookup yields CDR1 SNHLY and CDR2 FYNNEI. DNA of the CDR3: TGTGCCAGCAGTGAATGGGTTACTAATGAAAAACTGTTTTTT. Translation gives CASSEWVTNEKLFF.

J is TRBJ2-1 and V is TRBV9, with 9 bases aligning to TRBD2. The CDR3 has 16 residues. J was trimmed by 4 bases and V by 3 bases; bases with no gene match: 8. Germline assignment: CDR1 SGDLS and CDR2 YYNGEE. CDR3 nucleotide sequence: TGTGCCAGCAGCGGGAGTGCGGGAGGGATATACAATGAGCAGTTCTTC. It specifies CASSGSAGGIYNEQFF.

This clonotype was recorded once. The chain uses TRBV7-6 and TRBJ1-6; 10 bases align to TRBD1. The ends lost 1 base at V and 9 bases at J; junction bases unmatched: 3. The germline gives CDR1 SGHVS, CDR2 FNYEAQ. The CDR3 consists of 15 residues. The CDR3 region has the DNA TGTGCCAGCAGCTTAGGGACAGGGGGAGGTTCACCCCTCCACTTT. Its protein product is CASSLGTGGGSPLHF. The full variable domain, with the rest looked up from reference TRBV7-6 and TRBJ1-6, is GAGVSQSPRYKVTKRGQDVALRCDPISGHVSLYWYRQALGQGPEFLTYFNYEAQQDKSGLPNDRFSAERPEGSISTLTIQRTEQRDSAMYRCASSLGTGGGSPLHFGNGTRLTVT.

A single count supports this clonotype. It may be a read error: a sequence one base away is much more abundant. Here the CDR3 omits its conserved ending phenylalanine or tryptophan, so a read error is the likely source. The J gene is TRBJ1-1, the V gene TRBV4-1; D remains ambiguous. Germline V gene lookup returns CDR1 MGHRA and CDR2 YSYEKL. The V gene lost 2 bases and the J gene lost 10 bases, with 17 bases spanning the gap. The CDR3 is made up of 14 amino acids. The CDR3 sequence: CASSQPPAARLAFL. The CDR3, as DNA: TGCGCCAGCAGCCAACCCCCCGCCGCTAGGCTAGCTTTCCTT.

A few counts support this clonotype. The gene calls are TRBV7-8 and TRBJ2-5; 13 bases agree with TRBD2. Germline values: CDR1 SGHVS, CDR2 FQNEAQ. This CDR3 comprises 15 residues. The ends lost 1 base at V and 5 bases at J; junction bases unmatched: 1. CDR3 protein: CASSLGTSGSETQYF. In DNA, the CDR3 is TGTGCCAGCAGCTTAGGGACTAGCGGGAGCGAGACCCAGTACTTC. The complete variable domain, with remaining parts taken from reference TRBV7-8 and TRBJ2-5, reads GAGVSQSPRYKVAKRGQDVALRCDPISGHVSLFWYQQALGQGPEFLTYFQNEAQLDKSGLPSDRFFAERPEGSVSTLKIQRTQQEDSAVYLCASSLGTSGSETQYFGPGTRLLVL.

DNA of the CDR3: TGTGCCAGCAGTTATAAGGCCTCTGTCGATGAGCAGTTCTTC. Amino acid sequence: CASSYKASVDEQFF. The chain couples TRBV6-2 or TRBV6-3 to TRBJ2-1, with unresolved D. V was pared by 3 bases and J by 8 bases, with 14 bases between. Germline loops: CDR1 MNHEY, CDR2 SVGEGT. The CDR3 runs 14 residues.

This clonotype was found many times. This chain links TRBV20-1 with TRBJ1-6; D may be TRBD1 (5 bases). The CDR3 is 17 residues long. V gave up 2 bases and J gave up 2 bases, with 16 bases separating them. Germline values: CDR1 DFQATT, CDR2 SNEGSKA (reference sequence). CDR3 DNA: TGCAGTGCTAGACCTCCAGGACATGAGGCCTATAATTCACCCCTCCACTTT. As protein: CSARPPGHEAYNSPLHF.

The genes are TRBV20-1 and TRBJ1-5; 8 bases are shared with TRBD1. CDR1 and CDR2 (germline): DFQATT, SNEGSKA (reference sequence). The CDR3 length is 16 residues. The V gene end was trimmed by 3 bases and the J gene end by 3 bases; junction bases not matched to a gene: 10. Here the CDR3 DNA reads TGCAGTGCTAGGAGGACAGGGTTGTTGTTCAATCAGCCCCAGCATTTT. Its translation: CSARRTGLLFNQPQHF.

This clonotype was seen once. This rearrangement joins TRBV19 to TRBJ2-1; 10 bases map to TRBD1. The germline gives CDR1 LNHDA, CDR2 SQIVND (reference sequence). Unmatched junction bases numbered 8, after V lost 5 bases and J lost 7 bases. The CDR3 has 15 amino acids. CDR3 bases: TGTGCCAGTAGTGCCGACCGGGACAGGGGAAATGAGCAGTTCTTC. Translated, it gives CASSADRDRGNEQFF. Using reference TRBV19 and TRBJ2-1 for the parts outside the CDR3, the full variable domain is DGGITQSPKYLFRKEGQNVTLSCEQNLNHDAMYWYRQDPGQGLRLIYYSQIVNDFQKGDIAEGYSVSREKKESFPLTVTSAQKNPTAFYLCASSADRDRGNEQFFGPGTRLTVL.

This clonotype has a single count. The chain joins TRBV2 to TRBJ1-1; D is unresolved. V was shortened by 6 bases and J by 0 bases, with 11 bases between the two germline ends. The CDR3 covers 14 residues. Per germline, CDR1 SNHLY and CDR2 FYNNEI. CDR3 coding DNA: TGTGCCAGCAGGGTGGGAGGAATGAACACTGAAGCTTTCTTT. It encodes CASRVGGMNTEAFF.

This clonotype showed up many times. The chain joins TRBV19 to TRBJ1-2; D remains ambiguous. V was trimmed by 11 bases and J by 6 bases, leaving 19 bases between them. The CDR3 has 13 amino acids. Germline CDR1 reads LNHDA; CDR2 reads SQIVND (reference sequence). DNA for the CDR3: TGTGCCTCATTAGCTAGGGCGTCGAATGGCTACACCTTC. It specifies CASLARASNGYTF. Complete variable domain (other parts from reference TRBV19 and TRBJ1-2): DGGITQSPKYLFRKEGQNVTLSCEQNLNHDAMYWYRQDPGQGLRLIYYSQIVNDFQKGDIAEGYSVSREKKESFPLTVTSAQKNPTAFYLCASLARASNGYTFGSGTRLTVV.

This clonotype was seen ten or more times. The chain is built from TRBV7-3 and TRBJ1-2, with D possibly being TRBD1 (6 bases). With 5 bases removed from V and 9 bases from J, the gap between germline ends came to 16 bases. Germline CDR1 SGHTA, CDR2 FQGTGA. This CDR3 has 13 residues. CDR3 region: CASSLGAGDRYTF. The CDR3 coding sequence is TGTGCCAGCAGCCTAGGGGCAGGGGACCGCTACACCTTC.

The table lists this clonotype with a few counts. No conserved phenylalanine or tryptophan is present at the end of the CDR3, so a read error is the likely explanation. The V gene is TRBV20-1, the J gene TRBJ2-4, with a weak D call TRBD2 (7 bases). The CDR3 covers 14 residues. In germline, CDR1 is DFQATT, CDR2 SNEGSKA (reference sequence). Trimming left V 6 bases short and J 4 bases short, with 16 bases between. The CDR3 loop is CSAPVGGVKNIQYL. The CDR3 nucleotides read TGCAGTGCCCCAGTAGGGGGGGTTAAAAACATTCAGTACCTC.

The DNA of the CDR3 is TGTGCCATCAGTGCCGGGCCTCCTTATGAAGCTTTCTTT. This sequence encodes CAISAGPPYEAFF. The rearrangement joins TRBV10-3 to TRBJ1-1; no definite D call. The V end lost 4 bases, the J end lost 7 bases, and 13 bases lay between the germline ends. The CDR3 has 13 residues. Germline CDR1 ENHRY, CDR2 SYGVKD.

This clonotype appeared many times. The chain links TRBV20-1 to TRBJ1-1; perhaps TRBD1 as D (5 bases). The germline CDR1 and CDR2 sequences are DFQATT and SNEGSKA (reference sequence). The CDR3 is made up of 12 amino acids. V was trimmed by 2 bases and J by 8 bases, leaving 12 bases between them. CDR3 bases: TGCAGTGCTAGACGACAGACCTCCGAAGCTTTCTTT. This codes for CSARRQTSEAFF.

The CDR3 loop reads CSARARTGENSPLHF. Written as DNA, the CDR3 is TGCAGTGCTCGCGCCCGGACAGGTGAAAATTCACCCCTCCACTTT. The V and J genes are TRBV20-1 and TRBJ1-6; 7 bases are shared with TRBD1. In germline, CDR1 is DFQATT, CDR2 SNEGSKA (reference sequence). The junction had 11 bases not matched to a gene; V was cut back by 5 bases and J by 7 bases. The CDR3 totals 15 residues.

V and J are TRBV20-1 and TRBJ1-3, with 7 bases that match TRBD1. From germline, CDR1 is DFQATT and CDR2 SNEGSKA (reference sequence). The CDR3 runs 12 residues. Germline trimming cut 3 bases from V and 9 bases from J; bases unmatched to any gene: 5. CDR3 coding DNA: TGCAGTGCTAGTAGACAGGGTCCCACCATATATTTT. Its translation is CSASRQGPTIYF.

This clonotype was seen a single time. Possible read error: a much larger clone is one base away. CDR3 protein: CASSYRPGTGIVSYNSPLHF. In nucleotides, the CDR3 is TGTGCCAGCAGTTATCGACCGGGGACAGGGATCGTGTCCTATAATTCACCCCTCCACTTT. This sequence joins TRBV6-7 and TRBJ1-6, with 9 bases identical to TRBD1. TRBV6-7 qualifies as an ORF whose function is uncertain. Trimming removed 3 bases from V and 1 base from J; junction bases left unmatched: 13. The CDR3 contains 20 residues.